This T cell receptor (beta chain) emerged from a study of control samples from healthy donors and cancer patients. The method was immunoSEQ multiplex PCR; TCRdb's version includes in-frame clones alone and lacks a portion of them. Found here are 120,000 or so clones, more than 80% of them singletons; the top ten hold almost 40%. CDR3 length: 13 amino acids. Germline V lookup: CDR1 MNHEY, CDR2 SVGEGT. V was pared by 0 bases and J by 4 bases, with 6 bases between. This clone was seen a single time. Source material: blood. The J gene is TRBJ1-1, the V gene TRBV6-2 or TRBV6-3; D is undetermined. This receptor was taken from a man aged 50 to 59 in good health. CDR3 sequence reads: CASSYSPGTEAFF. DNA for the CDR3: TGTGCCAGCAGTTACTCGCCGGGCACTGAAGCTTTCTTT.